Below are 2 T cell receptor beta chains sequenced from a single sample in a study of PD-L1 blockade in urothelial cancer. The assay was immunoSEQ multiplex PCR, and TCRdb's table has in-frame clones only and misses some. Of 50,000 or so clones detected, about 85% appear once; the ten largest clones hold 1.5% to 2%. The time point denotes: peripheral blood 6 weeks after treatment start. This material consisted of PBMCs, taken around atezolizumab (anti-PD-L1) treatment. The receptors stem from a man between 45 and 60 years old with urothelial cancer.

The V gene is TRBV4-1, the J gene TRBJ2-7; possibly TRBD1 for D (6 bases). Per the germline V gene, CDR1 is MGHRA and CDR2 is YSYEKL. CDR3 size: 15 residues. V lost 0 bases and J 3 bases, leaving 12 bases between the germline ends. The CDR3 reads CASSQEDSVFYEQYF. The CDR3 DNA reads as TGCGCCAGCAGCCAAGAGGACAGCGTATTCTACGAGCAGTACTTC.

CDR3 protein: CASSEGQGVIDEQFF. Here the CDR3 DNA reads TGTGCCAGCAGCGAGGGACAGGGGGTTATAGATGAGCAGTTCTTC. The chain joins TRBV9 to TRBJ2-1, with 11 bases aligning to TRBD1. The V segment lost 3 bases and the J segment 8 bases; nucleotides outside the gene matches: 7. Germline V lookup: CDR1 SGDLS, CDR2 YYNGEE. The CDR3 is 15 amino acids.